This T cell receptor beta chain came from a study of blood T cells in healthy people across ages (dated by TCRdb to the mid-2010s). Regarding the research as a whole: In model experiments, roughly one uniquely barcoded TCR beta cDNA molecule per two T cells was captured by template switching. The study analyzed two additional independent replicas of 1 million unique cDNA reads from the same blood draw for two donors, one aged 18 to 30 and one aged 80 or older. Donors of different ages were randomly distributed across sequencing lanes to avoid experimental bias. Donors were grouped into four age groups: young (average roughly 16 years), middle-aged (39), aged (about 60) and long-lived (approximately 81). Age-related changes in TCR beta repertoire diversity were measured in the study by deep sequencing normalized with unique cDNA molecular identifiers.

The 39 donors, aged about 6 to 95 years, were systemically healthy Caucasian individuals from Russia. Each donor gave about 10 milliliters of peripheral blood, drawn into EDTA-treated Vacutainer tubes. PBMCs were isolated by Ficoll-Paque density-gradient centrifugation, with at least 6 million obtained per sample. Total RNA, at least 6 micrograms per sample, was extracted from PBMCs with Trizol reagent. For every donor, an aliquot of PBMCs went through flow cytometry to measure the percentages of naive CD45RAhigh/CD27high T cells. The trim is 5 bases for V and 3 bases for J, with a gap of 7 bases between the germline ends. The germline V gene (reference sequence) sets CDR1 to DFQATT and CDR2 to SNEGSKA. Inclusive of the bounding cysteine and phenylalanine, the CDR3 is 11 residues long. CDR3 DNA only is kept here, 33 bases in frame from base 1. The library was obtained by 5' RACE. TCRdb lists the instrument as Illumina HiSeq 2500. The second PCR ran for about 6 to 11 cycles and used a J-beta primer mix along with a sample-barcoded 5' primer. A unique molecular identifier was introduced onto each TCR beta cDNA molecule by a template-switch 5' adaptor carrying 12 random nucleotides. Each sample yielded at least 2.5 million CDR3-containing paired-end reads. First-strand cDNA synthesis was performed from all RNA using the Mint cDNA synthesis kit, with priming by a TRBC-specific oligonucleotide. Following uracil-DNA glycosylase treatment, a first 18-cycle PCR with universal primers M1SS and BC2_uni_R was performed on all cDNA. The original methods were these. Each sample was normalized by randomly selecting 1 million high-quality reads, each carrying a distinct molecular identifier. Instead of being binned into consensus sequences, reads that shared molecular identifiers were thrown out. MiTCR, set to a Q25 quality threshold and the strictest error-elimination algorithm, was used for CDR3 identification, clonotype clustering and error correction. Lower-bound total TCR beta diversity was estimated with a nonparametric unseen species model using Euler transformation. TCRdb took the public reads, trimmed them with fastp at Q25, ran MiXCR for clone calling and kept in-frame beta chains. Duplicate CDR3 protein sequences are folded into a single record with the most common DNA and genes. TCRdb assigned the V and J calls; the authors' analysis was not used. The sample table holds hundreds of thousands of distinct CDR3 sequences, of which 49% were seen once. Of the sample, about 32% falls within the top ten clones.

This clonotype showed up just a few times. Its binding antigen is unknown. No much larger clonotype is one base removed from it; base qualities were not supplied. Broader findings and caveats from the paper: Estimates of total diversity from one million sequenced T cells were regarded as lower bounds and underestimates. There was a strong correlation between observed TCR beta diversity and the percentage of naive T cells measured by flow cytometry. Observed TCR beta diversity per million T cells fell roughly linearly with age, and a significant reduction was already apparent by age around 44. Compared with the aged group, the long-lived group had more naive CD4+ T cells, fewer expanded clones and increased TCR diversity, a pattern suggesting age selection. Bulk unsorted PBMC profiling prevented conclusive comparison of naive and antigen-experienced compartments. Because donor CMV infection status was unknown, age-related changes in expanded clonotypes were potentially confounded.

The TCR was taken from a woman aged 60 to 75 in good health. Specimen: blood. Recombination joined TRBV20-1 with TRBJ2-5, with the D segment identity uncertain. The CDR3 loop reads CSAEREETQYF. The DNA sequence reads TGCAGTGCTGAGCGAGAAGAGACCCAGTACTTC.